This T cell receptor beta chain was retrieved from a study of molecular identifiers for immune sequencing clone quantification (dated by TCRdb to the late 2010s). Regarding the research as a whole: For a replicate experiment, the RNA from either 20,000 or 100,000 naive CD8 T cells was divided into five aliquots, and four of those aliquots went on to sequencing. This methods study used CD8 T cells to benchmark TCR RNA copy counting and molecular-identifier clustering-based TCR repertoire sequencing (MIDCIRS).

The library was generated by PCR. Data came from a NextSeq 500. Bulk TCR libraries were made following a previously described method, with the TCR primers given in Table S5. The Qiagen AllPrep DNA/RNA kit was used to purify total RNA. Before analysis, reads from multiple sequencing runs of the same library were pooled. Regarding the original processing steps: Only reads with exact TCR constant sequence were kept, trimmed to 150 nt, and grouped by their 12-nt molecular barcodes. Reads within each barcode group were sub-clustered using a 15% Levenshtein threshold, and quality-weighted consensus sequences were constructed for each RNA molecule. Non-functional sequences were filtered out, along with any lower-count sequence sitting one edit away from another sequence. Barcode sub-clusters with fewer than 20% of the maximum read count were removed, based on fitting two negative binomial distributions. The raw public reads went through TCRdb reprocessing: fastp at Q25, MiXCR clone calling, in-frame beta chains kept. Under each unique CDR3 protein, matching rows form one entry showing the most common genes and DNA. It is TCRdb's table, rather than the study itself, that gives the V and J calls and clone size. The sample table holds more than 85,000 distinct CDR3 sequences, of which about a third were seen once. The biggest ten clones account for over 8% of the sample.

Naive CD8 T cell libraries were made from approximately 22,000 to 940,000 sorted cells using 10%, 30% or 50% of purified RNA. On a BD FACSAria II, naive CD8 T cells were FACS-sorted as CD8+CD4-CCR7+CD45RA+ and collected into RLT Plus buffer. Nine to eleven TCR copies' worth of Jurkat RNA were spiked into about 20,000-1,000,000 naive CD8 T cell samples to test detection sensitivity. CD8 T cells were enriched using RosetteSep CD8+ T Cell Enrichment Cocktail and Ficoll-Paque, and the enriched cells then underwent ACK red cell lysis. The CDR3 numbers 14 residues from cysteine through phenylalanine. Only the CDR3 part of the read is kept: 42 bases, read in frame from the first base. From V the trimming removes 4 bases and from J it removes 3 bases, while the gene matches leave 4 bases of the junction unaccounted for. This clonotype was observed many times. Its antigen is currently not known. Base qualities are missing; no much larger clone stands one base away.

Results and caveats for the whole study, not just this receptor: Highly expanded clone sizes could be underestimated because identical TCR molecules may share a barcode. When barcode sub-clustering was left out, chimeric consensus sequences inflated TCR diversity, with chimeras reaching as high as 47%. Modeling gave about 3.3 recovered TCR RNA copies per cell versus 8 to 10 by digital PCR, implying approximately 30% capture efficiency. Even against a background of 800,000 to 1,000,000 naive CD8 T cells, spiked-in Jurkat TCR RNA amounting to a single cell's worth was reported to be detectable. The naive libraries included spiked-in Jurkat TCR RNA (under eleven copies' worth), and this Jurkat TCR RNA is not part of the donor repertoire. Clones above 20 RNA copies held over 97% of molecules in CMV-specific effector cells but under 1% in naive cells.

The material sequenced was naive CD8+ T cells from blood, with Jurkat cell RNA spiked in. The sample's cell subset or site label is to be understood as: FACS-sorted CD8+CD4-CCR7+CD45RA+ naive T cells. The rearranged segments are TRBV12-3 or TRBV12-4 and TRBJ2-5; TRBD2 agrees with 8 junctional bases. This clonotype was sampled from a human donor in good health. Some libraries in this study had Jurkat cell RNA spiked in. The CDR3 reads as follows: CASSSQAGEETQYF. In nucleotide form, the sequence is TGTGCCAGCAGTTCCCAAGCGGGAGAAGAGACCCAGTACTTC.